This T cell receptor (beta chain) stems from a study of shared clonotypes between healthy human individuals (dated by TCRdb to 2018 to 2020). For context, the study as a whole: A few men and two women, aged 18 to 49 years, made up the cohort. The study deeply sequenced blood TCR repertoires of 5 or 6 healthy adults to estimate repertoire size and the extent of clonotype sharing between individuals. Leukapheresis yielded between about 0.94 and 9.5 billion PBMCs per donor. For each donor, CD4 naive and CD4 memory were each run on three plates, CD8 naive on two plates, and CD8 memory on one plate. Libraries were prepared and TCR repertoires were sequenced by different laboratories using diverse techniques, in order to increase sequencing depth and limit assay-specific biases.

TCR CDR3 regions were amplified from genomic DNA by multiplex PCR using the deep immunoSEQ assay. Extracted genomic DNA from each cell subset was distributed evenly across all wells of several immunoSEQ 96-well plates, and each plate was treated as a replicate. For sorted subsets, approximately 200 ng of genomic DNA, equivalent to 25,000 to 35,000 T cell genomes, went into each replicate PCR. The purified libraries were quantified using a Qubit 3.0 fluorometer, sized with a Bioanalyzer 2100, and then quantified again using the KAPA Library Quantification kit. Every immunoSEQ 96-well plate was sequenced on a dedicated single-read 150-cycle Illumina NextSeq 550 flow cell. Under the source paper's analysis protocol: Because only junctional sequences without quality scores were contained in the immunoSEQ output, filtering matching that applied to full-length reads could not be performed. Sequences were annotated with PyIR, a Python wrapper for IgBLAST v1.9, and V/J genes and CDR3 were assigned using IMGT germline references. Reads with weak V/J assignments (E-value above 1e-6), missing CDR3, stop codons, out-of-frame junctions, or ambiguous translated residues were removed. A V3J clonotype was defined by an identical inferred V gene, J gene, and CDR3 amino acid sequence. Percentage overlap between repertoires was calculated by dividing the number of shared unique clonotypes by the size of the smaller repertoire. RTK rarefaction, the Chao1 estimator, and Recon v2.1 estimates of unobserved clonotypes were used to assess repertoire richness. For all TCRbeta clonotypes obtained by the gDNA method from a handful of donors, generation probabilities were computed with OLGA. TCRdb obtained this table from immuneACCESS and retained in-frame rearrangements with V and J assigned. These tables miss some clones; where compared with another copy, unresolved V genes account for less than half of the shortfall, and the remainder is unexplained. That table supplies the V and J calls and clone size; D and trimming were determined from the DNA. For this sample the table gives about 680,000 clones, of which about 92% were detected only once. Roughly 22% of the sample goes to the ten largest clones.

The junction shows trimming of 8 bases on V and 4 bases on J, plus 9 bases between the germline ends. Inclusive of the bounding cysteine and phenylalanine, the CDR3 is 11 residues long. The retained sequence is limited to the CDR3, 33 bases, with the frame set at the first base. In the germline V gene, CDR1 corresponds to SGHVS and CDR2 to FNYEAQ. What the study reported, not specific to this receptor: Clonotypes shared by all four sorted-subset donors showed higher generation probabilities than non-shared clonotypes. Rarefaction of sorted-subset datasets indicated incomplete sequencing despite the large sequencing depth. Because the study included a small number of donors, the genetic and exposure-history diversity represented was limited. Sampling was restricted to blood, and TCR repertoires in tissues likely differ from the TCR repertoires found in blood. Based on pairwise subsampling, the degree of clonotype sharing among donors was expected to be affected by sequencing depth. Estimated clonotype richness was generally larger for naive than for memory subsets. Across a handful of donors, 5% to 6% of naive CD4, approximately 3.6% of naive CD8, approximately 2.5% of memory CD4, and approximately 0.4% of memory CD8 clonotypes were shared.

As concerns this clone: It lacks a known antigen. There are no base qualities to consult, and no much larger clone falls within one base.

CD8 naive samples consisted of CD45RO-negative cells that were positively selected for CCR7, yielding a CD45RA+CCR7+ population without TemRA cells. Donors were healthy HIV-negative adults with no recently reported acute infections or vaccinations. Every donor was a Caucasian adult residing in Nashville, Tennessee, USA. After blood collection by leukapheresis, PBMCs were isolated using Ficoll-Histopaque density gradient centrifugation and then cryopreserved in the vapor phase of liquid nitrogen. Analytical flow cytometry was used to check the purity and quantity of every magnetically sorted T cell population. Genomic DNA was isolated from each sorted fraction and quantified by UV absorbance on a Nanodrop 2000c.

The TCR sequence derives from a young man in good health. This chain joins TRBV7-6 to TRBJ2-7, with the D gene not confidently named. Sequencing used naive CD8+ T cells sorted from blood. Explained via the paper, the cell subset or site label denotes: CD45RA+CCR7+. Here is the DNA: TGTGCCAGCGGTCAACTTTACGAGCAGTACTTC. It translates as CASGQLYEQYF.